The 19 T cell receptor beta chains reported below all come from one sample, sequenced in a study of blood T cell repertoires in COVID-19. Sequencing was performed with immunoSEQ multiplex PCR; in TCRdb, only in-frame clones are kept and a portion is missing. Counted here are tens of thousands of clones, over 55% occurring once; the ten biggest clones make up less than 55%. The source material was peripheral blood. The receptors were gathered from a woman of 80 years or more with acute or convalescent COVID-19.

A remark on this clone: Other DNA sequences in this specimen translate into the identical CDR3. In DNA form, the CDR3 reads TGCGCCAGCAGCTTGGTCCGACAGGGAACCGGGGAGCTGTTTTTT. It yields the protein CASSLVRQGTGELFF. V and J are TRBV5-1 and TRBJ2-2; 7 bases match TRBD1. J was trimmed by 5 bases and V by 0 bases; bases with no gene match: 4. CDR3 size: 15 residues. CDR1 is SGHRS, CDR2 YFSETQ, per germline. The full variable domain, in which reference TRBV5-1 and TRBJ2-2 provide the parts outside the CDR3, is KAGVTQTPRYLIKTRGQQVTLSCSPISGHRSVSWYQQTPGQGLQFLFEYFSETQRNKGNFPGRFSGRQFSNSRSEMNVSTLELGDSALYLCASSLVRQGTGELFFGEGSRLTVL.

This chain links TRBV2 with TRBJ1-5, with a possible D match to TRBD1 (5 bases). The CDR3 loop spans 15 amino acids. Deletions cut 8 bases from V and 6 bases from J, with 20 bases between. Germline CDR1 SNHLY, CDR2 FYNNEI. CDR3 protein: CASGGENRMGQPQHF. In nucleotides, the CDR3 is TGTGCCAGCGGCGGGGAGAACAGGATGGGTCAGCCCCAGCATTTT.

The chain is built from TRBV19 and TRBJ2-3, with TRBD1 as a possible D gene (6 bases). V shed 3 bases and J shed 0 bases, with 13 bases lying between them. Looked up from germline, CDR1 is LNHDA and CDR2 is SQIVND (reference sequence). The CDR3 is 16 amino acids. The CDR3 DNA follows: TGTGCCAGTAGTATCCCAAACAGGGCGAGCACAGATACGCAGTATTTT. This codes for CASSIPNRASTDTQYF. Together with reference TRBV19 and TRBJ2-3, the CDR3 gives the full variable domain: DGGITQSPKYLFRKEGQNVTLSCEQNLNHDAMYWYRQDPGQGLRLIYYSQIVNDFQKGDIAEGYSVSREKKESFPLTVTSAQKNPTAFYLCASSIPNRASTDTQYFGPGTRLTVL.

In nucleotides, the CDR3 is TGTGCCAGCAGCCAAGATCAGTTAAGGCAGGCCTCAAATGGGAGTAATGAAAAACTGTTTTTT. This encodes CASSQDQLRQASNGSNEKLFF. This sequence joins TRBV3-1 (or the pseudogene TRBV3-2) and TRBJ1-4; D unresolved. This CDR3 contains 21 residues. Germline V gene sequence: CDR1 LGHDT, CDR2 YNNKEL (reference sequence). V lost 0 bases and J 4 bases, leaving 27 bases between the germline ends.

The J gene is TRBJ1-2, the V gene TRBV19, with TRBD1 identical over 12 bases. Germline loops: CDR1 LNHDA, CDR2 SQIVND (reference sequence). The length of the CDR3 is 15 residues. V shed 0 bases and J 8 bases; nucleotides not matched to a gene: 4. Here the CDR3 DNA reads TGTGCCAGTAGTATAGAGGGACAGGGGGCGCGCGGCTACACCTTC. It codes for CASSIEGQGARGYTF. Together with reference TRBV19 and TRBJ1-2, the CDR3 gives the full variable domain: DGGITQSPKYLFRKEGQNVTLSCEQNLNHDAMYWYRQDPGQGLRLIYYSQIVNDFQKGDIAEGYSVSREKKESFPLTVTSAQKNPTAFYLCASSIEGQGARGYTFGSGTRLTVV.

V is TRBV28 and J is TRBJ2-3, with D maybe TRBD2 (5 bases). The germline V gene encodes CDR1 MDHEN and CDR2 SYDVKM. With 9 bases removed from V and 2 bases from J, the gap between germline ends came to 12 bases. The CDR3 has 13 amino acids. Here the CDR3 DNA reads TGTGCCAGTGGGAGCCCAACCACAGATACGCAGTATTTT. Translation gives CASGSPTTDTQYF.

In this sample, this clone turned up a few times. The V and J genes are TRBV30 and TRBJ1-2; no definite D call. The germline CDR1 and CDR2 sequences are GTSNPN and SVGIG (reference sequence). The CDR3 extends over 16 amino acids. Trimming removed 0 bases from V and 5 bases from J, with 19 bases in between. CDR3 region: CAWSVRRWARGYGYTF. DNA of the CDR3: TGTGCCTGGAGTGTACGACGGTGGGCCCGAGGGTATGGCTACACCTTC. Combining the CDR3 with reference TRBV30 and TRBJ1-2 gives the whole variable domain SQTIHQWPATLVQPVGSPLSLECTVEGTSNPNLYWYRQAAGRGLQLLFYSVGIGQISSEVPQNLSASRPQDRQFILSSKKLLLSDSGFYLCAWSVRRWARGYGYTFGSGTRLTVV.

This clone was recorded a few times. J is TRBJ2-6 and V is TRBV9; 8 nucleotides line up with TRBD1. After removal of 3 bases from V and 1 base from J, the junction contained 6 bases not matched to a gene. The CDR3 covers 17 residues. Germline V gene lookup returns CDR1 SGDLS and CDR2 YYNGEE. Here the CDR3 DNA reads TGTGCCAGCAGCGGTGGGACAGGACTATCTGGGGCCAACGTCCTGACTTTC. Encoded protein: CASSGGTGLSGANVLTF.

V usage is TRBV2 and J usage is TRBJ2-3; 10 bases agree with TRBD2. V shed 7 bases and J 7 bases; nucleotides not matched to a gene: 11. Germline assignment: CDR1 SNHLY and CDR2 FYNNEI. The CDR3 extends over 15 amino acids. The CDR3 nucleotides are TGTGCCAGCACTCCTGAGGCTAGCGGGAGCTATACGCAGTATTTT. The encoded protein is CASTPEASGSYTQYF.

This clone showed up just a few times. The sample carries other DNA sequences with the same CDR3. The genes are TRBV2 and TRBJ1-1; no firm D call. The V gene lost 0 bases and the J gene lost 2 bases, with 4 bases spanning the gap. The CDR3 is 13 amino acids. Germline loops: CDR1 SNHLY, CDR2 FYNNEI. CDR3 loop: CASSEALNTEAFF. In nucleotides, the CDR3 is TGTGCCAGCAGTGAAGCTCTTAACACTGAAGCTTTCTTT.

With regard to this clone: A junction boundary mismatches the germline segment, possibly from a read error. The chain joins TRBV10-2 to TRBJ2-7; TRBD1 agrees at 7 bases. CDR3 length equals 13 residues. CDR1 is WSHSY, CDR2 SAAADI, per germline. CDR3 in amino acids: CAGSSQGSGEQYF. Here the CDR3 DNA reads TGCGCCGGCAGTTCACAGGGGAGTGGAGAGCAGTACTTC.

The chain links TRBV5-6 to TRBJ2-5; 9 bases align to TRBD1. Trimming removed 4 bases from V and 4 bases from J; junction bases left unmatched: 2. The CDR3 loop spans 13 amino acids. The germline CDR1 and CDR2 sequences are SGHDT and YYEEEE. The CDR3 region is CASSKDRGETQYF. CDR3 sequence (DNA): TGTGCCAGCAGCAAGGACAGGGGAGAGACCCAGTACTTC.

The chain links TRBV7-9 to TRBJ1-2, with 7 bases matching TRBD1. Germline V gene lookup returns CDR1 SEHNR and CDR2 FQNEAQ (reference sequence). Trimming removed 5 bases from V and 0 bases from J; junction bases left unmatched: 3. The CDR3 covers 14 residues. The CDR3 DNA reads as TGTGCCAGCAGCCGGGACAGCCCTAACTATGGCTACACCTTC. Translated, it gives CASSRDSPNYGYTF.

The rearrangement joins TRBV3-1 (or the pseudogene TRBV3-2) to TRBJ2-5; tentatively, D is TRBD2 (6 bases). CDR1 LGHDT and CDR2 YNNKEL come from the germline V gene (reference sequence). The CDR3 has 12 amino acids. V gave up 3 bases and J gave up 5 bases, with 7 bases separating them. The CDR3 DNA sequence: TGTGCCAGCAGCCACCGGGGGGAGACCCAGTACTTC. Amino acids: CASSHRGETQYF.

The chain uses TRBV5-1 and TRBJ2-7; weak D call: TRBD1 (5 bases). The CDR3 is 15 residues long. The germline CDR1 and CDR2 sequences are SGHRS and YFSETQ. The V end lost 1 base, the J end lost 6 bases, and 17 bases lay between the germline ends. Here the CDR3 reads CASSLTPNRQREQYF. The DNA of the CDR3 is TGCGCCAGCAGCTTGACCCCGAACCGACAGCGCGAGCAGTACTTC.

V is TRBV4-1 and J is TRBJ2-2, with TRBD2 matching over 8 bases. Germline assignment: CDR1 MGHRA and CDR2 YSYEKL. This CDR3 has 14 residues. The trim removed 10 bases at V and 5 bases at J, leaving 9 bases unmatched. CDR3 DNA: TGCGCCAACCCAGCGGGAGAGAGAACCGGGGAGCTGTTTTTT. Translated, it gives CANPAGERTGELFF.

The chain uses TRBV13 and TRBJ2-2; 10 bases match TRBD2. This CDR3 is 16 amino acids long. The ends lost 6 bases at V and 1 base at J; junction bases unmatched: 5. Germline V lookup: CDR1 PRHDT, CDR2 FYEKMQ (reference sequence). CDR3 sequence reads: CASSSSSGGNTGELFF. The CDR3 DNA reads TGTGCCAGCAGTTCATCTAGCGGGGGGAACACCGGGGAGCTGTTTTTT.

The chain uses TRBV7-2 and TRBJ2-3; D is perhaps TRBD2 (6 bases). Germline assignment: CDR1 SGHTA and CDR2 FQGNSA. The CDR3 length is 13 residues. Trimming took 5 bases from V and 6 from J, leaving 12 bases between them. The CDR3 sequence is CASSLLAWDTQYF. Here the CDR3 DNA reads TGTGCCAGCAGCCTACTAGCTTGGGATACGCAGTATTTT.

CDR3: CASSSTGRNEQFF. CDR3 in DNA: TGTGCCAGCAGCTCTACAGGTAGGAATGAGCAGTTCTTC. This chain links TRBV11-2 with TRBJ2-1, with D maybe TRBD1 (5 bases). Germline CDR1 is SGHAT and CDR2 is FQNNGV. The CDR3 extends over 13 amino acids. V lost 4 bases to trimming and J lost 7 bases, with 11 bases between them.